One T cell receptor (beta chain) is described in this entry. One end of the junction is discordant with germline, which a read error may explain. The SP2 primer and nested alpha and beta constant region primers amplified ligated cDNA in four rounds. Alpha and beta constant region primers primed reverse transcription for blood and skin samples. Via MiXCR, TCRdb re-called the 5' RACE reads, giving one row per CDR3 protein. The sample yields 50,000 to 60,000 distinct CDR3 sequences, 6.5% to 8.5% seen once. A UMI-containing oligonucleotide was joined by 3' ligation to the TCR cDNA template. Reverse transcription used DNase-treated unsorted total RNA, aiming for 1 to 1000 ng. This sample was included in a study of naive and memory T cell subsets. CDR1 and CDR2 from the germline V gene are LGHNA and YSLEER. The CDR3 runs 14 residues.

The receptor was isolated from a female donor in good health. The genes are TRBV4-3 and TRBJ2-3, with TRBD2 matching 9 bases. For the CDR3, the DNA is TGCGCCAGCAGCCAAGACCCGTTGCGGGGGGGCCTCGATTTT. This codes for CASSQDPLRGGLDF.